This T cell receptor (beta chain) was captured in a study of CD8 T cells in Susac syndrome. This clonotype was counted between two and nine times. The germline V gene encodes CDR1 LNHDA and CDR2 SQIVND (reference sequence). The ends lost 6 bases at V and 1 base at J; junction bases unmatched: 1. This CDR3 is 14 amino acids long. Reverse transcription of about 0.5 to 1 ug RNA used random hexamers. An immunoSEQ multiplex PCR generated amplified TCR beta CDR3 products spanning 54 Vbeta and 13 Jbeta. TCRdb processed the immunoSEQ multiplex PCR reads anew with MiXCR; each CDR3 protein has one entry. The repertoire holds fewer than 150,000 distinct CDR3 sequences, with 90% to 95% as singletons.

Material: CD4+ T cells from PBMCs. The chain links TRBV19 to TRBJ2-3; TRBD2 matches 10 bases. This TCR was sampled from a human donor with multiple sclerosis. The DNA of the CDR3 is TGTGCCAGTAGGCTAGCGGGGGGCACAGATACGCAGTATTTT. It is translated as CASRLAGGTDTQYF. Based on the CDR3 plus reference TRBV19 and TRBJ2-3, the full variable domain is DGGITQSPKYLFRKEGQNVTLSCEQNLNHDAMYWYRQDPGQGLRLIYYSQIVNDFQKGDIAEGYSVSREKKESFPLTVTSAQKNPTAFYLCASRLAGGTDTQYFGPGTRLTVL.